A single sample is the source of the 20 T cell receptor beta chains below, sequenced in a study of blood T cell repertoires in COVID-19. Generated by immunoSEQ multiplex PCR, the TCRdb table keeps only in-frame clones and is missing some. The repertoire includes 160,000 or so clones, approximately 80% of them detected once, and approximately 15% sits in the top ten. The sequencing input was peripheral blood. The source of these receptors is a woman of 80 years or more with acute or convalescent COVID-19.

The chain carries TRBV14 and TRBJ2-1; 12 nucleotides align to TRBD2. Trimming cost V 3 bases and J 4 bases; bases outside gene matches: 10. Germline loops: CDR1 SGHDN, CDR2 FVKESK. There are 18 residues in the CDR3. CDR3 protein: CASSQLSSGREGYNEQFF. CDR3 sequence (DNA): TGTGCCAGCAGCCAGTTGTCTAGCGGGAGGGAAGGGTACAATGAGCAGTTCTTC.

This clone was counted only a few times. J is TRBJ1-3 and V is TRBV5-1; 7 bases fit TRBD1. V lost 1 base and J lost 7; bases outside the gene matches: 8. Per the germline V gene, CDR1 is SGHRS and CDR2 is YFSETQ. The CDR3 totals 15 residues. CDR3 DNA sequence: TGCGCCAGCAGCTTGAGGCCAGGACAGGAGAACACCATATATTTT. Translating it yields CASSLRPGQENTIYF.

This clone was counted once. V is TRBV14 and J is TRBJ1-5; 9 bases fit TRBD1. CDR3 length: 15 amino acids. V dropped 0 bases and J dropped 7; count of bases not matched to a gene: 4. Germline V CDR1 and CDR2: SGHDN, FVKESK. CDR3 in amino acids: CASSQDTGGEQPQHF. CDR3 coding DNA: TGTGCCAGCAGCCAAGATACAGGGGGCGAACAGCCCCAGCATTTT.

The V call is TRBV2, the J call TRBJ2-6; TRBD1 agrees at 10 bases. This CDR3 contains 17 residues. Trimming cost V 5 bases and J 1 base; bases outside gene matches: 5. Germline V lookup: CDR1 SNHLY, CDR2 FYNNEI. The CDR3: CASSLTGGASGANVLTF. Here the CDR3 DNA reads TGTGCCAGCAGTCTGACAGGGGGCGCATCTGGGGCCAACGTCCTGACTTTC. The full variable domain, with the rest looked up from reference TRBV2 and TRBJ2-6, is EPEVTQTPSHQVTQMGQEVILRCVPISNHLYFYWYRQILGQKVEFLVSFYNNEISEKSEIFDDQFSVERPDGSNFTLKIRSTKLEDSAMYFCASSLTGGASGANVLTFGAGSRLTVL.

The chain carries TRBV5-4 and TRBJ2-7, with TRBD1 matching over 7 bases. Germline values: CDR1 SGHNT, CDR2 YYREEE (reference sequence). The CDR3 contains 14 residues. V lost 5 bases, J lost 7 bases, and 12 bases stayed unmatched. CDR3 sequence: CASSPDRPYKEQYF. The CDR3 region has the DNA TGTGCCAGCAGTCCGGACAGGCCTTACAAGGAGCAGTACTTC.

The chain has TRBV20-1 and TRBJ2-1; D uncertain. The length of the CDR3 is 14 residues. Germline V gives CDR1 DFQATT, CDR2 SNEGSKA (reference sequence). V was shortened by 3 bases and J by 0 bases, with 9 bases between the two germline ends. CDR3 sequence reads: CSASVADSYNEQFF. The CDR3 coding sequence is TGCAGTGCTAGTGTAGCTGACTCCTACAATGAGCAGTTCTTC.

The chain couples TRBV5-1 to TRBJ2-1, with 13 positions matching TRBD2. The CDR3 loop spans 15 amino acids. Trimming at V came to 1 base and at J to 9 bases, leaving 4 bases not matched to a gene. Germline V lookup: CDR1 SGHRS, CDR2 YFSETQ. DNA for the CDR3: TGCGCCAGCAGCTTGTGGACTAGCGGGGGTAGTGAGCAGTTCTTC. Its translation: CASSLWTSGGSEQFF.

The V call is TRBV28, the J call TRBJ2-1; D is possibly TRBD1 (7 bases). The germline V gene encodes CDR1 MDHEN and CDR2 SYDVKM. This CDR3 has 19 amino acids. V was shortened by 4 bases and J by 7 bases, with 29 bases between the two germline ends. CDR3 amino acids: CASSYEGAGPNLFGNEQFF. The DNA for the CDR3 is TGTGCCAGCAGTTACGAGGGGGCGGGGCCCAACCTCTTTGGGAATGAGCAGTTCTTC.

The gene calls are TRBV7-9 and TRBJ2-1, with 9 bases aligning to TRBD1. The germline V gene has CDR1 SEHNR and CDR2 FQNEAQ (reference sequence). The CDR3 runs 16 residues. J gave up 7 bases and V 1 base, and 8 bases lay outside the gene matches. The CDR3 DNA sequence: TGTGCCAGCAGCTTAGTAACGGAGGACAGGGGAAATGAGCAGTTCTTC. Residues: CASSLVTEDRGNEQFF.

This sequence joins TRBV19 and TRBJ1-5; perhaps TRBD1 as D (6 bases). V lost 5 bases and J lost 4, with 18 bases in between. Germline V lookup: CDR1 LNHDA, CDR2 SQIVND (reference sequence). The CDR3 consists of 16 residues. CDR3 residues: CASSYRSGVLNQPQHF. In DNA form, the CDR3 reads TGTGCCAGTAGTTACCGTTCAGGGGTACTTAATCAGCCCCAGCATTTT.

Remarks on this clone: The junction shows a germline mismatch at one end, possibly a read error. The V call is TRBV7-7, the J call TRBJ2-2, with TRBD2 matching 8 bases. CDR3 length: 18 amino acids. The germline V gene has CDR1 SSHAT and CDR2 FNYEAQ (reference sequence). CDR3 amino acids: CASSFHPPSGGNTGELFF. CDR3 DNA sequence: TGTGCTAGCAGCTTCCACCCGCCCAGCGGGGGGAACACCGGGGAGCTGTTTTTT.

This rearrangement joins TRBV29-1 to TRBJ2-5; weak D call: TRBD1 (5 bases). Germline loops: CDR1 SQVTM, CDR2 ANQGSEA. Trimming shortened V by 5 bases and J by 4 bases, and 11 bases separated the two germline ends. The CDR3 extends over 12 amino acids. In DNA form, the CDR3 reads TGCAGCGTTACTACAGGCGGAGAGACCCAGTACTTC. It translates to CSVTTGGETQYF.

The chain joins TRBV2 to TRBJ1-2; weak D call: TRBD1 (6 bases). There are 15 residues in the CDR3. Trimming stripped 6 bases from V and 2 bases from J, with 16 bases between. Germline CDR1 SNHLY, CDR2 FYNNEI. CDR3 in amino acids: CASRPGTTGNYGYTF. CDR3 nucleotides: TGTGCCAGCAGGCCCGGGACTACAGGGAACTATGGCTACACCTTC.

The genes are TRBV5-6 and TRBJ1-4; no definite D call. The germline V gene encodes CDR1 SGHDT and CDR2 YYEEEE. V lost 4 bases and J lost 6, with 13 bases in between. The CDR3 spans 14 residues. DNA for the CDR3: TGTGCCAGCAGCCTTCGGTCTTCGGATGAAAAACTGTTTTTT. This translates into CASSLRSSDEKLFF.

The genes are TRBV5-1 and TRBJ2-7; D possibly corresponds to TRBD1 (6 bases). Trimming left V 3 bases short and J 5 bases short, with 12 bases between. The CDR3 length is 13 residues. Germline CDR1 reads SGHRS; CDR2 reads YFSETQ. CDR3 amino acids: CASSSLDSDEQYF. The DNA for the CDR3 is TGCGCCAGCAGCTCCCTGGACAGCGACGAGCAGTACTTC.

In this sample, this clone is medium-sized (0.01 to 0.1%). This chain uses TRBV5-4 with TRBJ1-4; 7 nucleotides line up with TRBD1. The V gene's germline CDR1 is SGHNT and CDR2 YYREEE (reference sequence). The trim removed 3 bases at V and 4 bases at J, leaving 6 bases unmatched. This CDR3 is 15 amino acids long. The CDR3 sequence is CASSSNRGINEKLFF. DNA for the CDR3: TGTGCCAGCAGCTCGAACAGGGGCATTAATGAAAAACTGTTTTTT.

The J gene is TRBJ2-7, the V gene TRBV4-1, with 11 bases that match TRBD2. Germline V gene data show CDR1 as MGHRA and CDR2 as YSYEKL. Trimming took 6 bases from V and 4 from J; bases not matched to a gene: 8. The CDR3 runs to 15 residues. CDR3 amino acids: CASRETTSGAYEQYF. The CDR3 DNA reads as TGCGCCAGCAGGGAAACGACTAGCGGGGCATACGAGCAGTACTTC.

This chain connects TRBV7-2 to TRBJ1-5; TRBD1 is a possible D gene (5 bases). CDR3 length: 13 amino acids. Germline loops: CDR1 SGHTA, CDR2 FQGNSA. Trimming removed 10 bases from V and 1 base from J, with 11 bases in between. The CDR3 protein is CATTKGSNQPQHF. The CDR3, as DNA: TGTGCCACCACGAAGGGGAGCAATCAGCCCCAGCATTTT.

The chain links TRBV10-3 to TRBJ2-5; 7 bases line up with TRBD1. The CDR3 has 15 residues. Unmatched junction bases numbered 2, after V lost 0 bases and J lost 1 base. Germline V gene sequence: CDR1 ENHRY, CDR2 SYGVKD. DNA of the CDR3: TGTGCCATCAGTGAGTCGGGGGACAGCCAAGAGACCCAGTACTTC. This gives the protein CAISESGDSQETQYF.

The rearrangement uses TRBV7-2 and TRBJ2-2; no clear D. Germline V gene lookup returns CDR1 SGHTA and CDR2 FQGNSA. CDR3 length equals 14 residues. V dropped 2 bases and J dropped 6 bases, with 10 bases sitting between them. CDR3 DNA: TGTGCCAGCAGCTTAAGAGGTTTGGCCGGGGAGCTGTTTTTT. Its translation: CASSLRGLAGELFF.